The 20 T cell receptor beta chains reported below all come from one sample, sequenced in a study of blood T cells in healthy people across ages. A sample-barcoded 5' primer and a J-beta primer mix were used in a second PCR of about 7 to 12 cycles. TCRdb itself ran the 5' RACE reads through MiXCR, one entry per CDR3 protein. The profile shows 1.5 million to 2 million distinct CDR3 sequences, about 31% of them singletons. Sequenced: blood. The receptors here all came from a woman younger than 45 in good health.

This clonotype was seen more than once but under ten times. V gene TRBV4-2 combines with J gene TRBJ2-1, with D perhaps TRBD2 (6 bases). The germline V and J ends were trimmed by 1 base and 9 bases, with 16 bases remaining between them. The germline CDR1 and CDR2 sequences are LGHNA and YNFKEQ. The CDR3 is made up of 15 amino acids. The CDR3 sequence: CASSQGGERVGEQFF. The CDR3, as DNA: TGTGCCAGCAGCCAAGGGGGGGAGAGGGTCGGTGAGCAGTTCTTC.

The chain couples TRBV7-2 to TRBJ1-5; a weak D match, TRBD1 (6 bases). CDR1 SGHTA and CDR2 FQGNSA come from the germline V gene. This CDR3 has 16 amino acids. V was cut by 1 base and J by 3 bases, with 13 bases left in between. In DNA, the CDR3 is TGTGCCAGCAGCTTAGTAGGGGGGGCCGACAATCAGCCCCAGCATTTT. Residues: CASSLVGGADNQPQHF.

CDR3 in DNA: TGTGCCAGCAGCTTTACAAGTGAACCGACCTGGGAAGAGTCCTACAATGAGCAGTTCTTC. Translation: CASSFTSEPTWEESYNEQFF. This chain uses TRBV5-6 with TRBJ2-1; D is unresolved. V was clipped by 2 bases and J by 1 base, with 25 bases between them. The CDR3 has 20 residues. In germline, CDR1 is SGHDT, CDR2 YYEEEE.

The chain is built from TRBV6-1 and TRBJ2-1; 7 bases align to TRBD2. The germline V gene encodes CDR1 MNHNS and CDR2 SASEGT. The CDR3 runs 15 residues. V lost 4 bases, J lost 5 bases, and 8 bases stayed unmatched. Written as DNA, the CDR3 is TGTGCCAGCAGTGGAAGCGGGAACTACCACAATGAGCAGTTCTTC. Amino acids: CASSGSGNYHNEQFF.

V is TRBV11-2 and J is TRBJ1-2; D not certain. V shed 6 bases and J shed 1 base, with 12 bases lying between them. This CDR3 has 14 residues. CDR1 and CDR2 (germline): SGHAT, FQNNGV. The CDR3 DNA is TGTGCCAGCAGGACACTCCGGTTTAACTATGGCTACACCTTC. Translating gives CASRTLRFNYGYTF. The full variable domain, in which reference TRBV11-2 and TRBJ1-2 provide the parts outside the CDR3, is EAGVAQSPRYKIIEKRQSVAFWCNPISGHATLYWYQQILGQGPKLLIQFQNNGVVDDSQLPKDRFSAERLKGVDSTLKIQPAKLEDSAVYLCASRTLRFNYGYTFGSGTRLTVV.

The V and J genes are TRBV10-3 and TRBJ1-2; D not resolved. Germline V CDR1 and CDR2: ENHRY, SYGVKD. Trimming took 4 bases from V and 7 from J, leaving 28 bases between them. There are 18 residues in the CDR3. The CDR3 protein is CAISVEGQIRDPSRGYTF. DNA for the CDR3: TGTGCCATCAGTGTTGAAGGGCAGATACGGGATCCCTCGCGTGGCTACACCTTC.

The table lists this clonotype with a few counts. This rearrangement joins TRBV28 to TRBJ2-2; D could derive from TRBD1 or TRBD2 (5 bases each). The CDR3 runs to 13 residues. From germline, CDR1 is MDHEN and CDR2 SYDVKM. V lost 11 bases to trimming and J lost 6 bases, with 16 bases between them. CDR3 DNA: TGTGCCCAAGAGGGGCTGGACTCCGGGGAGCTGTTTTTT. The encoded protein is CAQEGLDSGELFF.

The chain recombines TRBV7-9 with TRBJ2-7, with 8 positions matching TRBD1. The germline V gene has CDR1 SEHNR and CDR2 FQNEAQ (reference sequence). This CDR3 has 16 residues. The ends lost 0 bases at V and 3 bases at J; junction bases unmatched: 7. The CDR3, as DNA: TGTGCCAGCAGCTTAGCGATCCAGGGGGCAAACTACGAGCAGTACTTC. It specifies CASSLAIQGANYEQYF.

This clonotype was observed a few times. J is TRBJ2-1 and V is TRBV10-2; 12 bases fit TRBD2. CDR1 is WSHSY, CDR2 SAAADI, per germline. The CDR3 is made up of 14 amino acids. V dropped 8 bases and J dropped 8; count of bases not matched to a gene: 7. CDR3 amino acids: CASRLAGDGYEQFF. CDR3 nucleotide sequence: TGCGCCAGCCGACTAGCGGGGGACGGGTATGAGCAGTTCTTC.

This clonotype was recorded only once. The chain couples TRBV7-9 to TRBJ1-2, with a weak D call TRBD1 (6 bases). Trimming removed 4 bases at V and 6 bases at J, with 18 bases between. Germline CDR1 reads SEHNR; CDR2 reads FQNEAQ (reference sequence). The CDR3 is made up of 15 amino acids. CDR3 protein: CASSYQKTGNDGYTF. Written as DNA, the CDR3 is TGTGCCAGCAGCTATCAAAAAACAGGGAATGATGGCTACACCTTC.

The chain employs TRBV19 and TRBJ1-1, with D unresolved. CDR3 size: 14 residues. Deletions cut 3 bases from V and 0 bases from J, with 8 bases between. In germline, CDR1 is LNHDA, CDR2 SQIVND (reference sequence). CDR3 nucleotides: TGTGCCAGTAGTATGGAACGGATGAACACTGAAGCTTTCTTT. Its protein is CASSMERMNTEAFF.

The chain has TRBV5-4 and TRBJ2-1; 8 bases are shared with TRBD1. Germline loops: CDR1 SGHNT, CDR2 YYREEE (reference sequence). Losses at the gene ends were 4 bases for V and 7 bases for J; bases not matched to a gene: 10. The CDR3 sequence is 15 residues long. The CDR3 reads CASSHDRDRLNEQFF. CDR3 nucleotide sequence: TGTGCCAGCAGCCACGACCGGGACAGGCTAAATGAGCAGTTCTTC.

This rearrangement joins TRBV7-2 to TRBJ1-2, with D possibly matching TRBD1 (5 bases). The V and J ends lost 1 base and 1 base respectively, with 7 bases between them. Germline V gives CDR1 SGHTA, CDR2 FQGNSA. The CDR3 has 14 amino acids. This chain's CDR3 is CASSLDRFNYGYTF. The CDR3, as DNA: TGTGCCAGCAGCTTAGACAGGTTTAACTATGGCTACACCTTC. The whole variable domain, remainder taken from reference TRBV7-2 and TRBJ1-2, is GAGVSQSPSNKVTEKGKDVELRCDPISGHTALYWYRQSLGQGLEFLIYFQGNSAPDKSGLPSDRFSAERTGGSVSTLTIQRTQQEDSAVYLCASSLDRFNYGYTFGSGTRLTVV.

This clonotype was seen a handful of times. The chain uses TRBV2 and TRBJ2-5; D is unresolved. Per germline, CDR1 SNHLY and CDR2 FYNNEI. This CDR3 spans 11 amino acids. The V and J ends lost 8 bases and 5 bases respectively, with 9 bases between them. The CDR3 reads CASRGTETQYF. DNA for the CDR3: TGTGCCAGCCGAGGCACGGAGACCCAGTACTTC.

This clonotype was observed many times. As DNA, the CDR3 is TGTGCCAGCAGTGCAGCGGGGGTAGACACAGATACGCAGTATTTT. Protein sequence: CASSAAGVDTDTQYF. V gene TRBV27 combines with J gene TRBJ2-3; 8 bases are a match to TRBD2. The CDR3 extends over 15 amino acids. With 5 bases clipped from V and 2 bases from J, the junction kept 6 bases outside the gene matches. Looked up from germline, CDR1 is MNHEY and CDR2 is SMNVEV (reference sequence).

This chain links TRBV3-1 with TRBJ1-2, with D possibly matching TRBD1 (6 bases). Trimming took off 4 bases at V and 4 bases at J, with 19 bases between the two ends. The germline gives CDR1 LGHDT, CDR2 YNNKEL (reference sequence). CDR3 length: 16 amino acids. CDR3 sequence (DNA): TGTGCCAGCAGCCCAACTACAGGGACTGGTTGCTATGGCTACACCTTC. Translated: CASSPTTGTGCYGYTF.

This clonotype was seen a handful of times. This chain joins TRBV28 and TRBJ2-5; D possibly matches TRBD1 or TRBD2 (6 bases each). The CDR3 is made up of 15 amino acids. Trimming took 4 bases from V and 4 from J, leaving 16 bases between them. Looked up from germline, CDR1 is MDHEN and CDR2 is SYDVKM. In DNA form, the CDR3 reads TGTGCCAGCAGTTCCACAGGGAGGTTTGGAGAGACCCAGTACTTC. Its translation is CASSSTGRFGETQYF.

V usage is TRBV6-2 or TRBV6-3 and J usage is TRBJ2-7; D is undetermined. V was trimmed by 7 bases and J by 3 bases, leaving 7 bases between them. The CDR3 runs to 11 residues. Germline values: CDR1 MNHEY, CDR2 SVGEGT. The CDR3 sequence is CASTSVYEQYF. CDR3 DNA: TGTGCCAGCACCTCAGTCTACGAGCAGTACTTC.

This clonotype was seen more than once but under ten times. The V call is TRBV20-1, the J call TRBJ1-2, with a possible D match to TRBD1 (5 bases). The ends were cut back, 1 base at V and 0 bases at J, with 12 bases in the middle. Germline loops: CDR1 DFQATT, CDR2 SNEGSKA (reference sequence). This CDR3 comprises 15 residues. The CDR3 nucleotides read TGCAGTGCTAGAGCCGAGGGGAACCCTAACTATGGCTACACCTTC. Its protein is CSARAEGNPNYGYTF.

The gene calls are TRBV9 and TRBJ1-4, with D perhaps matching TRBD1 (5 bases). Germline values: CDR1 SGDLS, CDR2 YYNGEE. This CDR3 is built from 17 residues. Deletions cut 0 bases from V and 0 bases from J, with 12 bases between. CDR3 nucleotides: TGTGCCAGCAGCGTAGCGCCCTGGGGGGCAACTAATGAAAAACTGTTTTTT. Translation: CASSVAPWGATNEKLFF.